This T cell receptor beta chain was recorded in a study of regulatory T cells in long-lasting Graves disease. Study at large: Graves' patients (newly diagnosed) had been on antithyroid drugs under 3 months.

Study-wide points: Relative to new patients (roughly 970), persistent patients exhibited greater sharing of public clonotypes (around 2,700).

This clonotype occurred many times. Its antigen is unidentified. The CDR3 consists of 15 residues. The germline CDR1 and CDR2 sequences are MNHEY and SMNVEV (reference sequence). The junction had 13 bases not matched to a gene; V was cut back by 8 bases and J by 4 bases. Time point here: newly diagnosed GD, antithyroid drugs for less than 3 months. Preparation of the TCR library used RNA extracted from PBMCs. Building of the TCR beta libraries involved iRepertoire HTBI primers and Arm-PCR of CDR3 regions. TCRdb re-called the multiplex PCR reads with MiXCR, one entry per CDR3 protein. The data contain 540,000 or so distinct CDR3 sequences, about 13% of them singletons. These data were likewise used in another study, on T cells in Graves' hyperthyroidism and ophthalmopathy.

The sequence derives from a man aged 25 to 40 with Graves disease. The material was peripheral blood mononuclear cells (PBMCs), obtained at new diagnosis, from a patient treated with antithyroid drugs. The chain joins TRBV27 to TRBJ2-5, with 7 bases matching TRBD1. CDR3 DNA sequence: TGTGCCAGCGCCAACCCCCAGGGGGTGGGAGAGACCCAGTACTTC. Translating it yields CASANPQGVGETQYF.